This T cell receptor beta chain was documented in a study of technical replicates of blood from a few donors. CDR3 size: 11 residues. Some clones are missing from TCRdb's copy, which holds only in-frame ones; the method was immunoSEQ multiplex PCR. The table lists just under 100,000 clones, about 95% of them singletons. Source material: T cells isolated from PBMCs. The receptor was derived from a human donor in good health. The chain uses TRBV21-1 and TRBJ1-2; TRBD1, as called in the table, went unchecked against the DNA. TRBV21-1 is noted as a pseudogene. The DNA for the CDR3 is TGTGCCAGGCGACAGGTCTATGGCTACACCTTC. This gives the protein CARRQVYGYTF.